Sequencing of this T cell receptor beta chain was carried out in a study of OX40 agonist ivuxolimab in advanced cancers. Study information: Patients received intravenous ivuxolimab every 2 weeks at 0.01 to 10 mg/kg. A male proportion of just over 80% was recorded, with mean age roughly 62 years and range about 20 to 90. Two patients with cutaneous melanoma and one with hepatocellular carcinoma, three in total, showed partial responses.

For this clone: Antigen unknown.

V was cut by 8 bases and J by 11 bases, with 15 bases left in between. The CDR3 runs to 12 residues. The germline CDR1 and CDR2 sequences are MNHEY and SMNVEV (reference sequence). General study results and limits: On average, CD8+ T cells had more expanded clones than CD4+.

Sequenced by immunoSEQ multiplex PCR; TCRdb stores in-frame clones only, minus some. Of 50,000 to 65,000 clones in the sample, around 89% are singletons; the top ten hold roughly 1.5%. The material sequenced was CD4+ or CD8+ T cells sorted from blood, taken in a trial of the OX40 agonist ivuxolimab. The chain is built from TRBV27 and TRBJ1-4; D perhaps matches TRBD1 (5 bases). This receptor was obtained from an adult with an advanced solid tumor such as melanoma, head and neck, liver or kidney cancer. This CDR3 is CASGSPGDKLFF. In nucleotides, the CDR3 is TGTGCCAGCGGTTCCCCGGGGGATAAACTGTTTTTT.